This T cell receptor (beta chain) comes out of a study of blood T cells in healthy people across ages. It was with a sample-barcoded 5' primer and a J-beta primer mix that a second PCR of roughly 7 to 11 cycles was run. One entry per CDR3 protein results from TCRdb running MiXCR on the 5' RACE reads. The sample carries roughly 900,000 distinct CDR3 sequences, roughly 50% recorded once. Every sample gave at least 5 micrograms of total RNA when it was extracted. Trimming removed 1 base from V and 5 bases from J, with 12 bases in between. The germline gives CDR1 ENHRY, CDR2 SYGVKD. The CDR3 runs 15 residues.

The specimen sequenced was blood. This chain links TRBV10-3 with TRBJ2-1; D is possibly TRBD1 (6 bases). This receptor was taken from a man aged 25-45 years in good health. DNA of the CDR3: TGTGCCATCAGTGAGTTAGGACAGAGAAACAATGAGCAGTTCTTC. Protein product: CAISELGQRNNEQFF.